Each of the 12 T cell receptor beta chains below was sequenced from the same sample in a study of vaccination effects on CD4 cells after COVID-19. Data came from immunoSEQ multiplex PCR; TCRdb stores just in-frame clones and leaves some out. The table has tens of thousands of clones, 80% seen once; the top ten hold about 2.2%. CD4+ T cells specific for antigen were expanded with viral peptide pools by the ViraFEST assay before sequencing. Culture proceeded for approximately 10 days, and CD4+ T cells were then isolated. No antigen has been assigned to these receptors. Here the sequenced sample was CD4+ T cells from PBMCs cultured with HCoV-229E spike peptides, taken before COVID-19 vaccination. These receptors originate from a human donor who received a COVID-19 vaccine.

The chain recombines TRBV25-1 with TRBJ2-2, with no clear D. V dropped 4 bases and J dropped 9 bases, with 6 bases sitting between them. CDR3 length equals 11 residues. Per germline, CDR1 MGHDK and CDR2 SYGVNS. Written as DNA, the CDR3 is TGTGCCAGCAGTGTTCGGCGGGAGCTGTTTTTT. Translated: CASSVRRELFF.

This chain joins TRBV18 and TRBJ1-1, with D possibly matching TRBD1 (6 bases). The V and J ends lost 3 bases and 9 bases respectively, with 17 bases between them. This CDR3 region has 14 residues. The germline V gene has CDR1 KGHSH and CDR2 LQKENI. CDR3 protein: CASSPPNRGLKAFF. CDR3 nucleotides: TGTGCCAGCTCACCCCCCAATCGGGGGCTCAAAGCTTTCTTT.

CDR3 loop: CASIPGQGFNEQFF. The CDR3 DNA is TGTGCCAGCATTCCGGGACAGGGGTTTAATGAGCAGTTCTTC. The rearrangement uses TRBV5-4 and TRBJ2-1, with 10 positions matching TRBD1. The CDR3 length is 14 residues. Per the germline V gene, CDR1 is SGHNT and CDR2 is YYREEE (reference sequence). After removal of 6 bases from V and 7 bases from J, the junction contained 7 bases not matched to a gene.

This chain uses TRBV7-2 with TRBJ1-1; no definite D call. Germline V gene sequence: CDR1 SGHTA, CDR2 FQGNSA. V was shortened by 1 base and J by 6 bases, with 3 bases between the two germline ends. The CDR3 spans 11 residues. CDR3 bases: TGTGCCAGCAGCTTAGTTTCTGAAGCTTTCTTT. Translating gives CASSLVSEAFF. Full variable domain (rest looked up from reference TRBV7-2 and TRBJ1-1): GAGVSQSPSNKVTEKGKDVELRCDPISGHTALYWYRQSLGQGLEFLIYFQGNSAPDKSGLPSDRFSAERTGGSVSTLTIQRTQQEDSAVYLCASSLVSEAFFGQGTRLTVV.

V gene TRBV30 combines with J gene TRBJ1-1; D gene uncertain. The CDR3 contains 13 residues. CDR1 is GTSNPN, CDR2 SVGIG, per germline (reference sequence). V was cut by 1 base and J by 3 bases, with 9 bases left in between. As DNA, the CDR3 is TGTGCCTGGAGTGGAGGGTCAGACACTGAAGCTTTCTTT. It yields the protein CAWSGGSDTEAFF.

The V call is TRBV4-2, the J call TRBJ1-2; D might be TRBD1 (6 bases). This CDR3 is built from 15 residues. V lost 0 bases, J lost 1 base, and 9 bases lay in between. CDR1 is LGHNA and CDR2 is YNFKEQ in the germline V gene. The DNA of the CDR3 is TGTGCCAGCAGCCAAGACAGGGGCGGTAACTATGGCTACACCTTC. Protein: CASSQDRGGNYGYTF.

The chain has TRBV21-1 and TRBJ2-1; TRBD2 is the table's D call, not checked against the DNA. TRBV21-1 is listed as a pseudogene. The CDR3 extends over 16 amino acids. For the CDR3, the DNA is TGTGCCAGCAGCAAAGTGGAGCGGGGGGGCATGAATGAGCAGTTCTTC. It codes for CASSKVERGGMNEQFF.

This clone was counted a few times. The chain employs TRBV24-1 and TRBJ2-1, with 7 bases aligning to TRBD2. Trimming removed 3 bases from V and 0 bases from J; junction bases left unmatched: 10. The CDR3 has 18 amino acids. Germline CDR1 KGHDR, CDR2 SFDVKD. Here the CDR3 reads CATSDDNTGTISYNEQFF. Here the CDR3 DNA reads TGTGCCACCAGTGATGATAATACCGGGACTATCTCCTACAATGAGCAGTTCTTC.

This clone was observed a few times. The chain has TRBV2 and TRBJ2-1; 9 nucleotides match TRBD1. The CDR3 length is 15 residues. Germline-derived CDR1 and CDR2 are SNHLY and FYNNEI. Germline trimming cut 7 bases from V and 10 bases from J; bases unmatched to any gene: 14. The CDR3 DNA reads as TGTGCCAGCAACTCCGGGACAGGGATGAATCAAGAGCAGTTCTTC. Translating gives CASNSGTGMNQEQFF.

The J gene is TRBJ1-5, the V gene TRBV7-9; weak D call: TRBD1 (5 bases). Germline-derived CDR1 and CDR2 are SEHNR and FQNEAQ (reference sequence). Trimming took off 3 bases at V and 0 bases at J, with 6 bases between the two ends. The CDR3 runs 14 residues. The CDR3 nucleotides are TGTGCCAGCAGCTTGGGGGATAGCAATCAGCCCCAGCATTTT. Translated, it gives CASSLGDSNQPQHF.

This clone appeared a single time. This chain uses TRBV7-2 with TRBJ2-3; perhaps TRBD1 as D (5 bases). Germline CDR1 and CDR2: SGHTA and FQGNSA. The CDR3 has 12 amino acids. The V and J ends lost 6 bases and 8 bases respectively, with 12 bases between them. The CDR3 DNA reads TGTGCCAGCAGGCGGTGGGGCAGTACGCAGTATTTT. It codes for CASRRWGSTQYF.

This chain uses TRBV19 with TRBJ2-6; 10 nucleotides align to TRBD1. The ends lost 11 bases at V and 4 bases at J; junction bases unmatched: 11. This CDR3 comprises 16 residues. CDR1 LNHDA and CDR2 SQIVND come from the germline V gene (reference sequence). The CDR3, as DNA: TGTGCCTCATGGGACAGGGGCGGTTCGGGGGCCAACGTCCTGACTTTC. This codes for CASWDRGGSGANVLTF. Complete variable domain (other parts from reference TRBV19 and TRBJ2-6): DGGITQSPKYLFRKEGQNVTLSCEQNLNHDAMYWYRQDPGQGLRLIYYSQIVNDFQKGDIAEGYSVSREKKESFPLTVTSAQKNPTAFYLCASWDRGGSGANVLTFGAGSRLTVL.